The entry that follows covers one T cell receptor (beta chain) sequence. This record belongs to a study of blood T cell repertoires in COVID-19. The table came from immunoSEQ multiplex PCR; TCRdb's copy has only in-frame clones and leaves some out. The sample has more than 200,000 clones, approximately 90% seen once. Germline V gene lookup returns CDR1 LNHDA and CDR2 SQIVND (reference sequence). V was pared by 7 bases and J by 2 bases, with 12 bases of the junction left unmatched. The CDR3 extends over 17 amino acids. This receptor was identified in a woman in her 30s who had recovered from COVID-19. V usage is TRBV19 and J usage is TRBJ1-5; 9 nucleotides align to TRBD1. Sequencing was done on a sample of PBMCs or T cells enriched from blood (not recorded which). CDR3 loop: CASTPGQGFRGNQPQHF. In DNA, the CDR3 is TGTGCCAGTACCCCGGGACAGGGATTTCGTGGCAATCAGCCCCAGCATTTT.